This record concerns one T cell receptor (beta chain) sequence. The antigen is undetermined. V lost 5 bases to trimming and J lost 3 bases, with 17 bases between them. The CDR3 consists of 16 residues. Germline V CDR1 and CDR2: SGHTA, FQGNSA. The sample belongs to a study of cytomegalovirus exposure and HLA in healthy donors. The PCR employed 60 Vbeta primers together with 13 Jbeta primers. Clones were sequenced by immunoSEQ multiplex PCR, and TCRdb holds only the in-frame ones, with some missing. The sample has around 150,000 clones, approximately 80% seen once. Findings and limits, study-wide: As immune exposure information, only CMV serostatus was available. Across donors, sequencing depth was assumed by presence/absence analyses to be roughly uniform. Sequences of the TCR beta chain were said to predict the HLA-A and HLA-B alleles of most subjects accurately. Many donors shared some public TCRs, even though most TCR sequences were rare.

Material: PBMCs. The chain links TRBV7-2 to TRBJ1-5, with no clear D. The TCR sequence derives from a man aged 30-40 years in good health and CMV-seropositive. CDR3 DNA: TGTGCCAGCAGCGATAACCCAGGTTTGATCAATCAGCCCCAGCATTTT. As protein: CASSDNPGLINQPQHF.